The sequence of this T cell receptor (beta chain) was determined in a study of PD-1 blockade in classical Hodgkin lymphoma. Findings of the study overall: Repertoire difference causes, possibly disease activity or prior therapy, remain undefined. After ASCT, patients who started nivolumab under 1 year later were excluded.

On this clone: Its antigen is still unknown.

Brentuximab vedotin exposure varied, and every patient relapsed after autologous stem cell transplantation. The CDR3 covers 15 residues. Germline V gene data show CDR1 as SGHTA and CDR2 as FQGTGA. Trimming removed 0 bases at V and 3 bases at J, with 9 bases between. The assay was immunoSEQ multiplex PCR, and TCRdb's table has in-frame clones only and misses some. The table lists around 150,000 clones, approximately 81% of them singletons. The sequenced sample was peripheral blood mononuclear cells (PBMCs), obtained before the second cycle of nivolumab. This clonotype originated in a human donor with classical Hodgkin lymphoma. V gene TRBV7-3 combines with J gene TRBJ1-3; D perhaps matches TRBD1 (6 bases). In nucleotides, the CDR3 is TGTGCCAGCAGCTTAACGGGGGGCAGTGGAAACACCATATATTTT. It is translated as CASSLTGGSGNTIYF.